Described below is a single TCR beta chain sequence and its context. Its antigen is not identified. TCRdb analysed the reads with MiXCR anew, one entry per CDR3 protein. The table records 400,000 to 600,000 distinct CDR3 sequences, under 45% of them present only once. The data derive from a study of T cell repertoires in cytomegalovirus infection. Across the study: Shared public TCR beta signatures pointed to both CMV infection and a matching HLA type.

Germline lookup yields CDR1 SGHTA and CDR2 FQGTGA. There are 13 residues in the CDR3. Between the trimmed V and J ends, which lost 5 bases and 3 bases, there was a span of 11 bases. The sequence came from a human donor in good health (CMV status not recorded). Some clones in this sample may be carry-over from other donors' samples. The chain couples TRBV7-3 to TRBJ2-7; D remains ambiguous. The sample was cultured PBMCs, taken from culture after CMV antigen stimulation. The CDR3 loop is CASSPLTSYEQYF. As DNA, the CDR3 is TGTGCCAGCAGCCCCCTGACAAGCTACGAGCAGTACTTC.